These T cell receptor beta chains were read from a single sample in a study of response to subunit inactivated influenza vaccine. From the RT-PCR reads, TCRdb called clonotypes with MiXCR, one entry per CDR3 protein. The data contain about 830,000 distinct CDR3 sequences, approximately 17% of them seen just once; the ten biggest clones take up approximately 10%. Here the sequenced sample was PBMCs from blood, taken about 5 days after vaccination. The receptors come from a man between 45 and 60 years old who received an inactivated influenza vaccine. Both conserved end residues are trimmed from each CDR3. The D gene is left open where the match is weak.

d_gene | j_gene | len | v_gene | CDR3aa
. | TRBJ2-4 | 13 | TRBV7-8 | ASSFAPRHENIQY
TRBD1 | TRBJ1-1 | 11 | TRBV7-2 | ASSPVGGDRAF
. | TRBJ2-5 | 13 | TRBV20-1 | SARDRRGVQETQY
TRBD1 | TRBJ2-5 | 10 | TRBV29-1 | SVAKGAETQY
. | TRBJ2-7 | 14 | TRBV15 | ATSTHKPAVTYEQY
. | TRBJ2-7 | 12 | TRBV28 | ASIDGSGLYEQY
. | TRBJ2-7 | 11 | TRBV18 | ASSPRIGDEQY
. | TRBJ2-7 | 12 | TRBV6-1 | ASRLTAPAYEQY
. | TRBJ2-1 | 9 | TRBV7-2 | ASSLVGPPF
TRBD2 | TRBJ2-1 | 13 | TRBV12-3/TRBV12-4 | ASSLAGGPRNEQF